This paragraph reports one TCR beta chain. This sample stems from a study of cytomegalovirus exposure and HLA in healthy donors. The wider study: Clustering assigned about 76% of the roughly 380 genotyped donors to the Caucasian-associated ancestry cluster.

This PCR relied on a set of 60 Vbeta primers and 13 Jbeta primers. The assay was immunoSEQ multiplex PCR, and TCRdb's table has in-frame clones only and misses some. The sample has approximately 140,000 clones, roughly 78% seen once. The CDR3 spans 15 residues. Germline CDR1 and CDR2: SEHNR and FQNEAQ (reference sequence). V lost 3 bases and J 8 bases, leaving 17 bases between the germline ends. Each of the donors was a healthy bone marrow donor. The sample comprised PBMCs. The TCR was taken from a man aged 50-59 years in good health and CMV-seropositive. This chain joins TRBV7-9 and TRBJ2-1, with TRBD2 as a possible D gene (7 bases). CDR3 sequence: CASSLFAGEGDEQFF. The CDR3 nucleotides read TGTGCCAGCAGCTTGTTTGCAGGGGAGGGGGATGAGCAGTTCTTC.